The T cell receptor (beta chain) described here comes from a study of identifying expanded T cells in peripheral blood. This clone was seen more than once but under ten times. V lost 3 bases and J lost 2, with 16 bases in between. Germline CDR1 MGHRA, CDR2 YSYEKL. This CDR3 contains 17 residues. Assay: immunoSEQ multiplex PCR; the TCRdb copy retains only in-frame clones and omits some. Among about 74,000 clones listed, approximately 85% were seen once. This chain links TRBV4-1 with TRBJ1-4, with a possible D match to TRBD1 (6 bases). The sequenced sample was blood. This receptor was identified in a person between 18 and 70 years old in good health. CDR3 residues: CASSQQGGGLTNEKLFF. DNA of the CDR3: TGCGCCAGCAGCCAGCAAGGGGGGGGGCTCACTAATGAAAAACTGTTTTTT.